A single sample gave rise to the 25 T cell receptor beta chains below, sequenced in a study of PD-L1 blockade in urothelial cancer. Described time point: pretreatment peripheral blood. This table comes from immunoSEQ multiplex PCR, and its TCRdb copy is limited to in-frame clones, with some not included. Of fewer than 80,000 clones listed, 81% are singletons. This specimen was PBMCs, taken around atezolizumab (anti-PD-L1) treatment. These receptors were obtained from a man between 70 and 80 years old with urothelial cancer.

The chain carries TRBV19 and TRBJ2-4; 8 bases fit TRBD2. J gave up 3 bases and V 4 bases, and 11 bases lay outside the gene matches. CDR3 length: 17 amino acids. Germline CDR1 is LNHDA and CDR2 is SQIVND (reference sequence). The CDR3 loop reads CASSTLAGTVGKNIQYF. The CDR3 DNA reads as TGTGCCAGTAGTACCTTAGCGGGGACCGTGGGCAAAAACATTCAGTACTTC.

This chain uses TRBV6-6 with TRBJ2-1; D is ambiguous. CDR1 and CDR2 from the germline V gene are MNHNY and SVGAGI (reference sequence). Trimming stripped 2 bases from V and 9 bases from J, with 8 bases between. This CDR3 comprises 12 residues. The CDR3 spells CASSYVRSEQFF. The CDR3 bases are TGTGCCAGCAGTTACGTCCGGAGTGAGCAGTTCTTC.

The rearrangement links TRBV29-1 to TRBJ1-1; D is possibly TRBD1 (6 bases). The germline V gene encodes CDR1 SQVTM and CDR2 ANQGSEA. V gave up 8 bases and J gave up 9 bases, with 19 bases separating them. The CDR3 length is 12 residues. CDR3: CSTNRDIVQAFF. CDR3 sequence (DNA): TGCAGCACCAACCGGGACATTGTGCAAGCTTTCTTT.

The CDR3 DNA reads as TGTGCCAGCAGCCCGACACTTGCAACTAATGAAAAACTGTTTTTT. Protein product: CASSPTLATNEKLFF. This rearrangement joins TRBV7-9 to TRBJ1-4; D gene unclear. The CDR3 contains 15 residues. Germline assignment: CDR1 SEHNR and CDR2 FQNEAQ (reference sequence). V shed 5 bases and J shed 0 bases, with 10 bases lying between them.

The chain carries TRBV5-1 and TRBJ2-2, with 10 bases that match TRBD1. The CDR3 loop spans 14 amino acids. In germline, CDR1 is SGHRS, CDR2 YFSETQ. V lost 4 bases and J lost 3; bases outside the gene matches: 0. CDR3 residues: CASSGQGDTGELFF. CDR3 DNA sequence: TGCGCCAGCAGCGGACAGGGGGACACCGGGGAGCTGTTTTTT.

In its sample, this clone was seen once. V usage is TRBV7-2 and J usage is TRBJ2-5; D is unresolved. The CDR3 totals 11 residues. The V end was cut by 2 bases, the J end by 7 bases, with 5 bases between. The V gene's germline CDR1 is SGHTA and CDR2 FQGNSA. In nucleotides, the CDR3 is TGTGCCAGCAGCTTAAGAGGGACCCAGTACTTC. Translating it yields CASSLRGTQYF.

The CDR3 loop reads CASSLQTGQETQYF. The DNA of the CDR3 is TGCGCCAGCAGCCTACAGACAGGGCAAGAGACCCAGTACTTC. The rearrangement joins TRBV5-1 to TRBJ2-5; 7 positions match TRBD1. The germline CDR1 and CDR2 sequences are SGHRS and YFSETQ. Trimming cost V 4 bases and J 2 bases; bases outside gene matches: 5. The CDR3 is 14 amino acids.

The chain couples TRBV7-2 to TRBJ2-1, with unresolved D. The V end was cut by 2 bases, the J end by 3 bases, with 5 bases between. The CDR3 covers 13 residues. Germline loops: CDR1 SGHTA, CDR2 FQGNSA. This CDR3 is CASSLQLYNEQFF. In DNA, the CDR3 is TGTGCCAGCAGCTTACAACTCTACAATGAGCAGTTCTTC.

V gene TRBV5-1 combines with J gene TRBJ2-2; D gene uncertain. The CDR3 consists of 14 residues. Trimming took 4 bases from V and 3 from J, leaving 10 bases between them. Germline CDR1 is SGHRS and CDR2 is YFSETQ. This CDR3 is CASSPVTDTGELFF. Written as DNA, the CDR3 is TGCGCCAGCAGCCCTGTCACGGACACCGGGGAGCTGTTTTTT.

The rearrangement joins TRBV5-1 to TRBJ2-5; 7 nucleotides align to TRBD2. Germline V gene lookup returns CDR1 SGHRS and CDR2 YFSETQ. The CDR3 is made up of 15 amino acids. Trimming cost V 4 bases and J 5 bases; bases outside gene matches: 11. The CDR3 bases are TGCGCCAGCAGCCCCGGCGGTAGCGGGTCGGAGACCCAGTACTTC. As protein: CASSPGGSGSETQYF.

This clone has only a few counts. The genes are TRBV5-1 and TRBJ2-1; TRBD1 matches 7 bases. Germline trimming cut 4 bases from V and 1 base from J; bases unmatched to any gene: 8. Looked up from germline, CDR1 is SGHRS and CDR2 is YFSETQ. The CDR3 loop spans 16 amino acids. The CDR3 here is CASSLSGTASYNEQFF. The CDR3 coding sequence is TGCGCCAGCAGCCTTTCCGGGACAGCTTCCTACAATGAGCAGTTCTTC.

J is TRBJ2-1 and V is TRBV7-9, with TRBD2 as a possible D gene (5 bases). The CDR3 runs 13 residues. V lost 4 bases, J lost 8 bases, and 12 bases lay in between. Germline CDR1 reads SEHNR; CDR2 reads FQNEAQ (reference sequence). CDR3 DNA sequence: TGTGCCAGCAGCTCATTACTAGTTTATGAGCAGTTCTTC. Translating it yields CASSSLLVYEQFF.

The V call is TRBV10-3, the J call TRBJ2-3; possible D gene TRBD1, 5 bases. The CDR3 has 16 amino acids. Deletions cut 0 bases from V and 1 base from J, with 11 bases between. CDR1 and CDR2 from the germline V gene are ENHRY and SYGVKD. CDR3 sequence: CAISESARAGTDTQYF. The CDR3 DNA reads TGTGCCATCAGTGAGTCGGCCAGGGCCGGCACAGATACGCAGTATTTT.

This clone has just one count. The chain joins TRBV16 to TRBJ2-5; the match to TRBD2 covers 8 bases. With V trimmed by 0 bases and J by 7 bases, 16 bases remained unmatched. This CDR3 contains 18 residues. The germline V gene encodes CDR1 KGHSY and CDR2 FQNENV. DNA of the CDR3: TGTGCCAGCAGCCAATCGTTCCCGGGACTAGGGGTCTCGGGGACCCAGTACTTC. It is translated as CASSQSFPGLGVSGTQYF.

This clone was counted once. The chain joins TRBV2 to TRBJ2-3; 8 bases line up with TRBD2. The germline CDR1 and CDR2 sequences are SNHLY and FYNNEI. Trimming cost V 5 bases and J 5 bases; bases outside gene matches: 6. The length of the CDR3 is 14 residues. This CDR3 reads CASSLGTREDTQYF. The CDR3 coding sequence is TGTGCCAGCAGTTTGGGGACTAGAGAAGATACGCAGTATTTT.

The V and J genes are TRBV27 and TRBJ2-7; D uncertain. CDR3 length: 10 residues. Germline V gives CDR1 MNHEY, CDR2 SMNVEV (reference sequence). The germline V and J ends were trimmed by 5 bases and 7 bases, with 6 bases remaining between them. The CDR3 nucleotides read TGTGCCAGCAGTCCCAGGGAGCAGTACTTC. Protein product: CASSPREQYF.

The chain uses TRBV19 and TRBJ1-3; possible D gene TRBD1, 6 bases. This CDR3 is 18 amino acids long. Germline V gene sequence: CDR1 LNHDA, CDR2 SQIVND (reference sequence). V lost 6 bases and J 0 bases, leaving 21 bases between the germline ends. The CDR3 region is CASRPITGTLSSGNTIYF. The CDR3 bases are TGTGCCAGTAGACCAATTACCGGGACACTAAGCTCTGGAAACACCATATATTTT.

The gene calls are TRBV28 and TRBJ2-3; possibly TRBD1 for D (5 bases). V was pared by 7 bases and J by 2 bases, with 13 bases between. This CDR3 region has 14 residues. Germline loops: CDR1 MDHEN, CDR2 SYDVKM. In DNA, the CDR3 is TGTGCCAGCAACGTTGACAGCTACACAGATACGCAGTATTTT. Residues: CASNVDSYTDTQYF.

The rearrangement uses TRBV19 and TRBJ2-5; maybe TRBD2 (6 bases). The V end was cut by 3 bases, the J end by 5 bases, with 10 bases between. Germline V lookup: CDR1 LNHDA, CDR2 SQIVND (reference sequence). This CDR3 comprises 13 residues. CDR3 amino acids: CASSIGGLETQYF. CDR3 DNA sequence: TGTGCCAGTAGTATTGGAGGGTTGGAGACCCAGTACTTC.

The CDR3 region has the DNA TGTGCCAGCAGTTCGGGGACTAGCGGGAGGTACAATGAGCAGTTCTTC. Amino acid sequence: CASSSGTSGRYNEQFF. V is TRBV6-5 and J is TRBJ2-1, with 15 bases matching TRBD2. Trimming cost V 4 bases and J 4 bases; bases outside gene matches: 2. Germline V lookup: CDR1 MNHEY, CDR2 SVGAGI. The CDR3 is 16 amino acids.

This chain uses TRBV10-1 with TRBJ2-7; the match to TRBD2 covers 13 bases. The V gene end was trimmed by 2 bases and the J gene end by 3 bases; junction bases not matched to a gene: 7. Germline V gene sequence: CDR1 WNHNN, CDR2 SYGVQD (reference sequence). This CDR3 is 17 amino acids long. The CDR3 loop is CASSEVELAGGDYEQYF. The CDR3 region has the DNA TGCGCCAGCAGTGAGGTGGAACTAGCGGGAGGGGACTACGAGCAGTACTTC.

This clone is a singleton in its sample. V usage is TRBV11-2 and J usage is TRBJ2-7; the match to TRBD1 covers 7 bases. Germline trimming cut 7 bases from V and 0 bases from J; bases unmatched to any gene: 9. The CDR3 sequence is 15 residues long. CDR1 and CDR2 from the germline V gene are SGHAT and FQNNGV. CDR3 DNA: TGTGCCAGCACCGTCGACAGGGCTTACTCCTACGAGCAGTACTTC. The encoded protein is CASTVDRAYSYEQYF.

The chain carries TRBV28 and TRBJ2-3, with D unclear. The CDR3 runs to 12 residues. Germline CDR1 is MDHEN and CDR2 is SYDVKM. As DNA, the CDR3 is TGTGTCTCCTCGCAGGTGGCAGATACGCAGTATTTT. Its translation: CVSSQVADTQYF.

The genes are TRBV4-1 and TRBJ2-3; TRBD1 might be the D (6 bases). Between the trimmed V and J ends, which lost 2 bases and 4 bases, there was a span of 10 bases. CDR1 is MGHRA, CDR2 YSYEKL, per germline. This CDR3 spans 14 amino acids. The chain's CDR3 is CASSQREGADTQYF. DNA for the CDR3: TGCGCCAGCAGCCAACGTGAGGGGGCAGATACGCAGTATTTT.

The chain's CDR3 is CASSLGGSNYGYTF. CDR3 DNA sequence: TGTGCCAGCAGCTTGGGGGGGAGTAACTATGGCTACACCTTC. This rearrangement joins TRBV7-9 to TRBJ1-2; a possible D gene is TRBD1 (5 bases). The CDR3 is 14 amino acids. Germline lookup yields CDR1 SEHNR and CDR2 FQNEAQ (reference sequence). V was shortened by 3 bases and J by 1 base, with 9 bases between the two germline ends.